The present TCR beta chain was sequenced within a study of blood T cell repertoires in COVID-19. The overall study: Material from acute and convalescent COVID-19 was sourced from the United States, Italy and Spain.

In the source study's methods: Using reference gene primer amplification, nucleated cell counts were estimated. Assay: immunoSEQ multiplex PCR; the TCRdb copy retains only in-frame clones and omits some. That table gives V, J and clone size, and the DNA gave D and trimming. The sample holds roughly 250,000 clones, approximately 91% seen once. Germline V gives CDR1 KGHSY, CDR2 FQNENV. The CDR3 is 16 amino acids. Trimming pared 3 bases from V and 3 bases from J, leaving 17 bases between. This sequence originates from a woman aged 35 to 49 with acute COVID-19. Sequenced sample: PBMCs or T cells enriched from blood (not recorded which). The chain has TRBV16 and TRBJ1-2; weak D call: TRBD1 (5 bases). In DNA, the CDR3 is TGTGCCAGCAGCCACCCCGGGGGGGGAAAGGACTATGGCTACACCTTC. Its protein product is CASSHPGGGKDYGYTF.